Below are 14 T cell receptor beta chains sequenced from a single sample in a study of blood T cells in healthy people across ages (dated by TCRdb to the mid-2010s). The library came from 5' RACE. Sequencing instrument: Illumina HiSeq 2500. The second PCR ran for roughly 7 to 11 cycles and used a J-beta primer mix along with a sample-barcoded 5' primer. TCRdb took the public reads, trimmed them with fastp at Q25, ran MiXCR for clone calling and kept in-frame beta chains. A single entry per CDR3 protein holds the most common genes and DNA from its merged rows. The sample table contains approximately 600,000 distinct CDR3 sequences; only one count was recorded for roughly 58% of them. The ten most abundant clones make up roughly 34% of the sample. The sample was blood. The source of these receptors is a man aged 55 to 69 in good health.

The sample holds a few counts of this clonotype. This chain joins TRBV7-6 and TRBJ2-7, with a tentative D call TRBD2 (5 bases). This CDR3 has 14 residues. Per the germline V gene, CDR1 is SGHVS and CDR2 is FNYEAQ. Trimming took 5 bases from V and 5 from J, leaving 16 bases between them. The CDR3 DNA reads TGTGCCAGCAGCCCTTCTACTAGAGTCAACGAGCAGTACTTC. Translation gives CASSPSTRVNEQYF.

CDR3 sequence reads: CASSYRTRYPYEQYF. The CDR3 DNA reads as TGTGCCAGCAGTTACAGGACGAGGTACCCCTACGAGCAGTACTTC. The J gene is TRBJ2-7, the V gene TRBV6-2 or TRBV6-3; D gene unclear. Trimming pared 2 bases from V and 2 bases from J, leaving 13 bases between. Germline CDR1 MNHEY, CDR2 SVGEGT. This CDR3 has 15 amino acids.

The CDR3 DNA reads TGTGCCAGCAGGCTTCAGAGCAGGGTTGGGAACTATGGCTACACCTTC. Encoded protein: CASRLQSRVGNYGYTF. V and J are TRBV28 and TRBJ1-2, with a possible D match to TRBD1 (5 bases). V was cut by 6 bases and J by 2 bases, with 19 bases left in between. Germline V gene lookup returns CDR1 MDHEN and CDR2 SYDVKM. The CDR3 consists of 16 residues.

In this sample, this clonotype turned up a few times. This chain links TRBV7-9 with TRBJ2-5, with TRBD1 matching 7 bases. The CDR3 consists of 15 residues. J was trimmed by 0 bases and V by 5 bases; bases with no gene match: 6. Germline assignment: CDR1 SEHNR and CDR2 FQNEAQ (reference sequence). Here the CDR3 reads CASSPRGNYQETQYF. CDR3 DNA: TGTGCCAGCAGCCCCAGGGGGAACTACCAAGAGACCCAGTACTTC.

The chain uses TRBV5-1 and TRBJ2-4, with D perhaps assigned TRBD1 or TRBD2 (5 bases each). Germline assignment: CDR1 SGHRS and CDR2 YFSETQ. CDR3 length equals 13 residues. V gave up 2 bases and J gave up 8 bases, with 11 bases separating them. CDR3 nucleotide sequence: TGCGCCAGCAGCTTTGGTGGGGGTGACATTCAGTACTTC. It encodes CASSFGGGDIQYF.

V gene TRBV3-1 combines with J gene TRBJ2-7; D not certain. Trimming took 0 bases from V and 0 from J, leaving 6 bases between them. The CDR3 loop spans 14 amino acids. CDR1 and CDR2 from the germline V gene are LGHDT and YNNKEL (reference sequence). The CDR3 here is CASSQDPSSYEQYF. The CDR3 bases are TGTGCCAGCAGCCAAGATCCTAGCTCCTACGAGCAGTACTTC.

CDR3 nucleotide sequence: TGTGCCAGCAGTGCACAACTAGCGGGGGTTGGTAATGAGCAGTTCTTC. It codes for CASSAQLAGVGNEQFF. The chain combines TRBV12-3 or TRBV12-4 with TRBJ2-1, with 11 bases fitting TRBD2. CDR3 size: 16 residues. Germline trimming cut 5 bases from V and 7 bases from J; bases unmatched to any gene: 10.

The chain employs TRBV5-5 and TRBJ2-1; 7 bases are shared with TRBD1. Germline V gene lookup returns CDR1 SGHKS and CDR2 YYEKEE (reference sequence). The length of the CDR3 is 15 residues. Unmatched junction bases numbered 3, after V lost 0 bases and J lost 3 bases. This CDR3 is CASSLGDSDYNEQFF. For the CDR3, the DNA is TGTGCCAGCAGCTTGGGGGACAGCGACTACAATGAGCAGTTCTTC.

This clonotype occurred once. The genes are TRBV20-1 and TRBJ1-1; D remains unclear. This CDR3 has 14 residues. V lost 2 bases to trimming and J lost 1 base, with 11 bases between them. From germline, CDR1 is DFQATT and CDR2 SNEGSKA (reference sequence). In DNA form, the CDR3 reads TGCAGTGCTAGAAATCCCCGACAGAACACTGAAGCTTTCTTT. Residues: CSARNPRQNTEAFF.

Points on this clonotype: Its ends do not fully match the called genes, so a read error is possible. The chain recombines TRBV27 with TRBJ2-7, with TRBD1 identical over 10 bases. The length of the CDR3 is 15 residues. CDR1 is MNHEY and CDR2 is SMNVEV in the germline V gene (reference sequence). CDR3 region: CTSRLAGTGAYEQYF. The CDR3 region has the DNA TGCACCAGCAGGCTTGCGGGGACAGGGGCCTACGAGCAGTACTTC.

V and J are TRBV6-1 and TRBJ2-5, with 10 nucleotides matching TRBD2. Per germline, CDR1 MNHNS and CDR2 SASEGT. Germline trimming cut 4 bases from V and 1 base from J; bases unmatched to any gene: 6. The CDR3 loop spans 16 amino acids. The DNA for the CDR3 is TGTGCCAGCAGTGCTCGGGCTAGCGGGGGCCAAGAGACCCAGTACTTC. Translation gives CASSARASGGQETQYF.

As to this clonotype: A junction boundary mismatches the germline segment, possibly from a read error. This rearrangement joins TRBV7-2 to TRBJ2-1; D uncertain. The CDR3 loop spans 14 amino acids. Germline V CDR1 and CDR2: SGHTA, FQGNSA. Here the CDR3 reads CANSLPGPYNEQFF. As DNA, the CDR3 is TGTGCCAACAGCTTACCGGGCCCGTACAATGAGCAGTTCTTC.

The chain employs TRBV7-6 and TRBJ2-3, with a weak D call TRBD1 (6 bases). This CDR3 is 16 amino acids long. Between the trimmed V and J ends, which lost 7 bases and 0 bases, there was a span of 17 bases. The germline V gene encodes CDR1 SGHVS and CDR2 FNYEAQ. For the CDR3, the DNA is TGTGCCAGCAACAAGTGGGGGCCGGGGAGCACAGATACGCAGTATTTT. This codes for CASNKWGPGSTDTQYF.

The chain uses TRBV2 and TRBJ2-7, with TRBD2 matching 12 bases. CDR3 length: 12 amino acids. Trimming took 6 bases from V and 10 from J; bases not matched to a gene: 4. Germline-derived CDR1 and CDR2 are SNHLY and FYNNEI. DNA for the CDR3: TGTGCCAGCAGACTAGCGGGGGGAACCCAGTACTTC. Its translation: CASRLAGGTQYF. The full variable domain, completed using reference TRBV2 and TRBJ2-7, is EPEVTQTPSHQVTQMGQEVILRCVPISNHLYFYWYRQILGQKVEFLVSFYNNEISEKSEIFDDQFSVERPDGSNFTLKIRSTKLEDSAMYFCASRLAGGTQYFGPGTRLTVT.